One sample yielded the 27 T cell receptor beta chains listed below, sequenced in a study of blood T cell repertoires in COVID-19. TCRdb's table, derived via immunoSEQ multiplex PCR, lists solely in-frame clones and lacks some. The table shows roughly 570,000 clones, with about 89% occurring only once. Material for sequencing was peripheral blood. The receptors derive from a woman aged 50 to 65 with COVID-19, enrolled during active disease.

J is TRBJ1-6 and V is TRBV21-1. TRBV21-1 is a pseudogene locus. CDR3 length equals 14 residues. The CDR3 spells CASSKQEGNSPLHF. The CDR3, as DNA: TGTGCCAGCAGCAAACAGGAGGGTAATTCACCCCTCCACTTT.

Only one count was recorded for this clone. The chain is built from TRBV2 and TRBJ1-2; a possible D gene is TRBD1 (5 bases). Trimming pared 0 bases from V and 10 bases from J, leaving 12 bases between. Germline loops: CDR1 SNHLY, CDR2 FYNNEI. This CDR3 has 13 residues. CDR3 DNA: TGTGCCAGCAGTGAAGCGCGGGGGGGTGACTACACCTTC. It specifies CASSEARGGDYTF.

In its sample, this clone was seen a few times. The chain combines TRBV27 with TRBJ1-6, with D unclear. Germline lookup yields CDR1 MNHEY and CDR2 SMNVEV (reference sequence). The CDR3 is 9 amino acids. V lost 10 bases to trimming and J lost 13 bases, with 8 bases between them. CDR3 in DNA: TGTGCCACCGGGTGGCCCCTCCACTTT. It translates to CATGWPLHF.

The V and J genes are TRBV27 and TRBJ2-1, with 8 bases aligning to TRBD2. CDR3 length: 15 amino acids. J gave up 9 bases and V 5 bases, and 12 bases lay outside the gene matches. Germline CDR1 reads MNHEY; CDR2 reads SMNVEV (reference sequence). The CDR3 here is CASSLPGGYGSEQFF. The CDR3 region has the DNA TGTGCCAGCAGTCTCCCGGGGGGGTACGGTAGTGAGCAGTTCTTC.

The genes are TRBV5-4 and TRBJ1-1; D is perhaps TRBD1 (6 bases). Germline assignment: CDR1 SGHNT and CDR2 YYREEE (reference sequence). This CDR3 comprises 14 residues. V lost 4 bases, J lost 1 base, and 11 bases lay in between. The CDR3, as DNA: TGTGCCAGCAGCCGAGAGACAGGGAACACTGAAGCTTTCTTT. It codes for CASSRETGNTEAFF.

Regarding this clone: The sample carries other DNA sequences with the same CDR3. V gene TRBV19 combines with J gene TRBJ1-5; 9 bases agree with TRBD1. In germline, CDR1 is LNHDA, CDR2 SQIVND (reference sequence). The CDR3 has 14 amino acids. The V and J ends lost 11 bases and 4 bases, in that order; junction bases with no gene match: 9. CDR3 nucleotide sequence: TGTGCCTCTCGGGGGACAGGGTTTAATCAGCCCCAGCATTTT. This encodes CASRGTGFNQPQHF.

The chain joins TRBV15 to TRBJ2-1, with 10 bases matching TRBD2. The CDR3 runs to 15 residues. Germline CDR1 is LNHNV and CDR2 is YYDKDF (reference sequence). The trim removed 0 bases at V and 10 bases at J, leaving 6 bases unmatched. The CDR3 loop is CATSREERGGSEQFF. The CDR3 region has the DNA TGTGCCACCAGCAGAGAAGAGCGGGGGGGCTCAGAGCAGTTCTTC. The full variable domain, its missing parts supplied by reference TRBV15 and TRBJ2-1, is DAMVIQNPRYQVTQFGKPVTLSCSQTLNHNVMYWYQQKSSQAPKLLFHYYDKDFNNEADTPDNFQSRRPNTSFCFLDIRSPGLGDTAMYLCATSREERGGSEQFFGPGTRLTVL.

CDR3 sequence reads: CASGLLSYEQYF. The CDR3 DNA is TGTGCTAGTGGTTTGCTCAGCTACGAGCAGTACTTC. This chain uses TRBV12-5 with TRBJ2-7, with unresolved D. Trimming took off 2 bases at V and 3 bases at J, with 5 bases between the two ends. The germline V gene has CDR1 LGHNT and CDR2 FRNRAP. The CDR3 spans 12 residues.

The chain employs TRBV27 and TRBJ1-6, with unresolved D. The CDR3 spans 13 residues. Trimming shortened V by 5 bases and J by 7 bases, and 9 bases separated the two germline ends. CDR1 is MNHEY and CDR2 is SMNVEV in the germline V gene (reference sequence). The CDR3, as DNA: TGTGCCAGCAGTGAGGGCCGGAATTCACCCCTCCACTTT. This codes for CASSEGRNSPLHF.

The genes are TRBV6-6 and TRBJ1-3; D unresolved. The germline CDR1 and CDR2 sequences are MNHNY and SVGAGI (reference sequence). V lost 8 bases and J lost 4, with 12 bases in between. The length of the CDR3 is 13 residues. CDR3 region: CASLGPPGNTIYF. The CDR3 DNA reads as TGTGCCAGCCTGGGCCCCCCGGGAAACACCATATATTTT.

V is TRBV9 and J is TRBJ1-1, with D possibly being TRBD1 (5 bases). Germline CDR1 is SGDLS and CDR2 is YYNGEE. There are 14 residues in the CDR3. Deletions cut 2 bases from V and 2 bases from J, with 10 bases between. CDR3 in DNA: TGTGCCAGCAGCGTGACAGCTACTAACACTGAAGCTTTCTTT. It yields the protein CASSVTATNTEAFF.

The gene calls are TRBV5-4 and TRBJ1-1; D gene unclear. V was clipped by 1 base and J by 0 bases, with 7 bases between them. CDR1 is SGHNT and CDR2 is YYREEE in the germline V gene (reference sequence). The CDR3 is 14 residues long. CDR3 loop: CASSLLQMNTEAFF. CDR3 DNA sequence: TGTGCCAGCAGCTTGTTACAGATGAACACTGAAGCTTTCTTT.

The chain is built from TRBV30 and TRBJ1-5; D is unresolved. This CDR3 is built from 13 residues. CDR1 is GTSNPN, CDR2 SVGIG, per germline (reference sequence). V shed 2 bases and J shed 4 bases, with 9 bases lying between them. The CDR3 DNA reads TGTGCCTGGAGTCCAGGTCCGAATCAGCCCCAGCATTTT. The encoded protein is CAWSPGPNQPQHF. Full variable domain (outside the CDR3, taken from reference TRBV30 and TRBJ1-5): SQTIHQWPATLVQPVGSPLSLECTVEGTSNPNLYWYRQAAGRGLQLLFYSVGIGQISSEVPQNLSASRPQDRQFILSSKKLLLSDSGFYLCAWSPGPNQPQHFGDGTRLSIL.

The rearrangement joins TRBV6-5 to TRBJ1-1; D perhaps matches TRBD1 (5 bases). CDR3 size: 14 residues. From germline, CDR1 is MNHEY and CDR2 SVGAGI. The ends were cut back, 8 bases at V and 1 base at J, with 14 bases in the middle. The CDR3 spells CASRPAGANTEAFF. CDR3 DNA sequence: TGTGCCAGCCGGCCAGCTGGGGCGAACACTGAAGCTTTCTTT.

In this sample, this clone turned up once. The chain recombines TRBV4-2 with TRBJ2-6; a possible D gene is TRBD2 (6 bases). From germline, CDR1 is LGHNA and CDR2 YNFKEQ. V dropped 0 bases and J dropped 2 bases, with 8 bases sitting between them. CDR3 length: 16 amino acids. CDR3 sequence (DNA): TGTGCCAGCAGCCAAGAGGGGGGAACTGGGGCCAACGTCCTGACTTTC. Its protein is CASSQEGGTGANVLTF.

The rearrangement joins TRBV5-1 to TRBJ1-5; possibly TRBD1 for D (6 bases). CDR3 length: 13 residues. Germline CDR1 is SGHRS and CDR2 is YFSETQ. V lost 2 bases and J lost 5, with 8 bases in between. Here the CDR3 reads CASSLQGHQPQHF. The CDR3 region has the DNA TGCGCCAGCAGCTTACAGGGCCATCAGCCCCAGCATTTT.

The sample holds one count of this clone. The chain carries TRBV18 and TRBJ1-4; weak D call: TRBD1 (5 bases). The V end lost 3 bases, the J end lost 2 bases, and 16 bases lay between the germline ends. CDR3 size: 17 residues. Germline CDR1 and CDR2: KGHSH and LQKENI. The CDR3 reads CASSPRVLGATNEKLFF. The CDR3 coding sequence is TGTGCCAGCTCACCTAGGGTACTTGGGGCCACTAATGAAAAACTGTTTTTT.

The CDR3 DNA is TGTGCCAGAGGAAGGGGGCGGACCGGGGAGCTGTTTTTT. Translation: CARGRGRTGELFF. V gene TRBV2 combines with J gene TRBJ2-2; TRBD1 aligns across 7 bases. This CDR3 has 13 amino acids. Per the germline V gene, CDR1 is SNHLY and CDR2 is FYNNEI. V lost 9 bases and J lost 5; bases outside the gene matches: 6.

The chain links TRBV25-1 to TRBJ1-1; possibly TRBD1 for D (5 bases). Per the germline V gene, CDR1 is MGHDK and CDR2 is SYGVNS. This CDR3 spans 14 amino acids. V lost 3 bases to trimming and J lost 6 bases, with 14 bases between them. In DNA, the CDR3 is TGTGCCAGCAGTGATTCGGCTGGGGGGGCTGAAGCTTTCTTT. Translating gives CASSDSAGGAEAFF.

V gene TRBV4-1 combines with J gene TRBJ1-2; D gene ambiguous. Germline V lookup: CDR1 MGHRA, CDR2 YSYEKL. CDR3 length: 15 amino acids. Trimming removed 0 bases at V and 6 bases at J, with 14 bases between. Here the CDR3 reads CASSQDYGQLDGYTF. DNA of the CDR3: TGCGCCAGCAGCCAAGATTATGGGCAGCTCGATGGCTACACCTTC.

This clone was counted only a few times. The chain uses TRBV13 and TRBJ2-1; D might be TRBD2 (6 bases). Germline loops: CDR1 PRHDT, CDR2 FYEKMQ (reference sequence). The CDR3 totals 16 residues. Trimming removed 0 bases at V and 0 bases at J, with 9 bases between. CDR3 nucleotide sequence: TGTGCCAGCAGCTTAGGTTGGAGGGACTCCTACAATGAGCAGTTCTTC. It yields the protein CASSLGWRDSYNEQFF. Full variable domain (rest looked up from reference TRBV13 and TRBJ2-1): AAGVIQSPRHLIKEKRETATLKCYPIPRHDTVYWYQQGPGQDPQFLISFYEKMQSDKGSIPDRFSAQQFSDYHSELNMSSLELGDSALYFCASSLGWRDSYNEQFFGPGTRLTVL.

The chain uses TRBV29-1 and TRBJ1-1; possible D gene TRBD1, 6 bases. Trimming cost V 5 bases and J 1 base, with 11 bases left between them. Germline V gives CDR1 SQVTM, CDR2 ANQGSEA. The CDR3 sequence is 13 residues long. The CDR3 DNA reads as TGCAGCGTTCACCTACAGGGGAACACTGAAGCTTTCTTT. It yields the protein CSVHLQGNTEAFF.

V gene TRBV6-6 combines with J gene TRBJ1-2, with no clear D. Trimming removed 3 bases from V and 4 bases from J, with 12 bases in between. The CDR3 runs to 14 residues. Germline V gene lookup returns CDR1 MNHNY and CDR2 SVGAGI (reference sequence). CDR3 in amino acids: CASSYKIGSYGYTF. CDR3 coding DNA: TGTGCCAGCAGTTATAAGATTGGTAGCTATGGCTACACCTTC.

V is TRBV6-5 and J is TRBJ1-1; the D gene is possibly TRBD1 (6 bases). V was trimmed by 4 bases and J by 1 base, leaving 10 bases between them. Germline V CDR1 and CDR2: MNHEY, SVGAGI. The CDR3 contains 14 residues. The CDR3 loop reads CASSSDRRNTEAFF. As DNA, the CDR3 is TGTGCCAGCAGTTCAGACAGGAGGAACACTGAAGCTTTCTTT.

This clone was recorded only once. The chain is built from TRBV9 and TRBJ2-6, with 9 nucleotides matching TRBD1. The CDR3 loop spans 16 amino acids. CDR1 SGDLS and CDR2 YYNGEE come from the germline V gene. Trimming took 3 bases from V and 4 from J; bases not matched to a gene: 5. CDR3 sequence: CASSAQGAGGANVLTF. The CDR3 DNA reads as TGTGCCAGCAGCGCACAGGGGGCCGGGGGGGCCAACGTCCTGACTTTC.

The chain couples TRBV9 to TRBJ1-2, with TRBD1 matching over 7 bases. V shed 0 bases, J shed 4 bases, and the junction held 3 bases outside the gene matches. The CDR3 loop spans 14 amino acids. In germline, CDR1 is SGDLS, CDR2 YYNGEE. The CDR3 spells CASSVAGTAYGYTF. DNA for the CDR3: TGTGCCAGCAGCGTAGCCGGGACAGCCTATGGCTACACCTTC.

The chain links TRBV20-1 to TRBJ2-1, with 12 bases that match TRBD2. J lost 0 bases, V lost 3 bases, and 9 bases had no gene match. The CDR3 runs to 18 residues. From germline, CDR1 is DFQATT and CDR2 SNEGSKA (reference sequence). In DNA form, the CDR3 reads TGCAGTGCTAGTGCGACTAGCGGGGGCCCCAGCTCCTACAATGAGCAGTTCTTC. Its translation: CSASATSGGPSSYNEQFF.